This T cell receptor beta chain was identified in a study of cytomegalovirus exposure and HLA in healthy donors. Study observations and caveats: The authors listed 180 or so TCR beta chains as cytomegalovirus-associated. Among the CMV-associated chains, three were confirmed in vitro as specific for CMV antigens. Most sequenced TCRs were rare (though some public TCRs occurred in many donors).

Turning to this clone: What it recognizes is unknown.

These donors were members of the roughly 120-subject validation cohort, a group separate from the approximately 620-subject first cohort. CDR3 length: 15 amino acids. Trimming cost V 6 bases and J 0 bases, with 17 bases left between them. The germline gives CDR1 SQVTM, CDR2 ANQGSEA. TCRdb's table, derived via immunoSEQ multiplex PCR, lists solely in-frame clones and lacks some. The profile shows 160,000 or so clones, approximately 90% of them singletons. This clonotype originated in a man younger than 35 in good health and CMV-seronegative. The material sequenced was PBMCs. J is TRBJ1-1 and V is TRBV29-1, with a tentative D call TRBD1 (5 bases). The DNA for the CDR3 is TGCAGCGTCGACAAGAGACAGTTCATGAACACTGAAGCTTTCTTT. The encoded protein is CSVDKRQFMNTEAFF. Supplemented by reference TRBV29-1 and TRBJ1-1, the full variable domain reads SAVISQKPSRDICQRGTSLTIQCQVDSQVTMMFWYRQQPGQSLTLIATANQGSEATYESGFVIDKFPISRPNLTFSTLTVSNMSPEDSSIYLCSVDKRQFMNTEAFFGQGTRLTVV.